Reported below is one T cell receptor beta chain. The antigen is unknown. The record originates from a study of neoadjuvant anti-PD-1 for oral cavity cancer. Study context: Before surgery, most patients got three to four biweekly 3 mg/kg nivolumab doses. Study-wide results and caveats: TCR analyses covered only a few patients per response group.

Data came from immunoSEQ multiplex PCR; TCRdb stores just in-frame clones and leaves some out. The table records about 11,000 clones, approximately 52% of them present only once. These newly diagnosed stage II-IVA oral cavity squamous cell carcinoma patients had no prior systemic or radiation treatment. The patients had HPV-negative, locally advanced oral cavity squamous cell carcinoma. The sample consisted of tumor tissue, taken before nivolumab (anti-PD-1) treatment. This TCR came from a person aged 40 to 85 with oral cavity squamous cell carcinoma.

The CDR3 region is CASSSTAYNEQFF. The DNA for the CDR3 is TGTGCCAGCAGCTCAACGGCCTACAATGAGCAGTTCTTC. The rearrangement joins TRBV7-6 to TRBJ2-1; D gene uncertain. The CDR3 loop spans 13 amino acids. V was shortened by 4 bases and J by 2 bases, with 6 bases between the two germline ends. The germline CDR1 and CDR2 sequences are SGHVS and FNYEAQ.